This entry concerns a single T cell receptor (beta chain). Diagnoses were established using clinical symptoms, serum thyroxine and TRAb, thyroid ultrasound and orbital computed tomography. The germline V and J ends were trimmed by 4 bases and 4 bases, with 11 bases remaining between them. This CDR3 spans 14 amino acids. CDR1 is SGHVS, CDR2 FNYEAQ, per germline. RNA transcripts served as the template for amplifying TCR beta CDR3 regions. The TCR CDR3 first-round RT-PCR relied on the HTBI primer set. TCRdb ran MiXCR on the multiplex PCR reads and lists one entry per CDR3 protein. The top ten hold around 30% of the sample, which has hundreds of thousands of distinct CDR3 sequences, approximately 36% seen once. This sample is drawn from a study of T cells in Graves' hyperthyroidism and ophthalmopathy. Background on the study: Once the initial diagnosis was made, peripheral blood was obtained before any treatment.

Source material: blood. This sequence originates from a woman in her 40s with Graves' hyperthyroidism. The chain couples TRBV7-6 to TRBJ1-3; no reliable D call. CDR3 in amino acids: CASSYPLRGNTIYF. CDR3 nucleotide sequence: TGTGCCAGCAGCTACCCCCTCCGAGGAAACACCATATATTTT. Supplemented by reference TRBV7-6 and TRBJ1-3, the full variable domain reads GAGVSQSPRYKVTKRGQDVALRCDPISGHVSLYWYRQALGQGPEFLTYFNYEAQQDKSGLPNDRFSAERPEGSISTLTIQRTEQRDSAMYRCASSYPLRGNTIYFGEGSWLTVV.